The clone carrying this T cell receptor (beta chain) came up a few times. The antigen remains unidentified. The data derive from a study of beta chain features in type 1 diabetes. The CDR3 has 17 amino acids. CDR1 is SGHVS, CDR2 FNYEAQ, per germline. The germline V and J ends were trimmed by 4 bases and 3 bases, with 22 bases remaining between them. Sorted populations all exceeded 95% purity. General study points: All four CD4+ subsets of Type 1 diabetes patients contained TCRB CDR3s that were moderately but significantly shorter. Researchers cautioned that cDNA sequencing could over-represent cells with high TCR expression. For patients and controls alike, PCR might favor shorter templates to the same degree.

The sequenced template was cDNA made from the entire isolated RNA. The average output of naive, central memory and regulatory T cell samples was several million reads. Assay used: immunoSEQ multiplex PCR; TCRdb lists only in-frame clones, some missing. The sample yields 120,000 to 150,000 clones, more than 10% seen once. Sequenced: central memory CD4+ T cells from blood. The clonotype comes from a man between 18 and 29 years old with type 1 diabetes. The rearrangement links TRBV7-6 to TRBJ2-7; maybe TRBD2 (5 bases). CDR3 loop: CASSSRQGAEAVYEQYF. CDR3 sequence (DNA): TGTGCCAGCAGCTCCCGCCAAGGAGCGGAAGCCGTCTACGAGCAGTACTTC.